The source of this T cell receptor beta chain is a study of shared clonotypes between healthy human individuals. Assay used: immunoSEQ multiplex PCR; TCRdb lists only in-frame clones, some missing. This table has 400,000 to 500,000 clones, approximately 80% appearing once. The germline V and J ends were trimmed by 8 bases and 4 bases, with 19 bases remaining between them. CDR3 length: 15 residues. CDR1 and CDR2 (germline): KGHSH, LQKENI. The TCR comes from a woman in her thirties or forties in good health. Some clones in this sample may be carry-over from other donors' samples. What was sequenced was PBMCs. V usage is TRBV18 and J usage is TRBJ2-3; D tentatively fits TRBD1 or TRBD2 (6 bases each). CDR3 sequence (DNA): TGTGCCAGCCCCCGGTCGGAGGGGGTGGCAGATACGCAGTATTTT. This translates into CASPRSEGVADTQYF.